This TCR beta chain derives from a study of beta chain features in type 1 diabetes. Study outcomes and limitations: TCRB CDR3 length was moderately but significantly reduced in all four CD4+ subsets of Type 1 diabetes patients. Patients' naive, central memory and regulatory TCRB repertoires appeared more alike than those of healthy donors.

Sorting with CD45RO/CCR7/CD25/CD127/CD95/CD27 yielded naive, central memory, regulatory and stem-like memory CD4+ cells. Reverse transcription of all isolated RNA meant that expressed TCRB transcripts were sequenced. The method was immunoSEQ multiplex PCR; TCRdb's version includes in-frame clones alone and lacks a portion of them. This sample has approximately 170,000 clones, with about 63% found just once. Details on this clone: What it recognizes is unknown.

CDR1 SGHTA and CDR2 FQGNSA come from the germline V gene. Trimming left V 5 bases short and J 10 bases short, with 18 bases between. The CDR3 covers 14 residues. The TCR comes from a man younger than 45 with type 1 diabetes. Source material: naive CD4+ T cells from blood. This chain links TRBV7-2 with TRBJ1-5; D may be TRBD1 (5 bases). CDR3 DNA: TGTGCCAGCAGCGCGACAGCCGGCTCAAGTCCCCAGCATTTT. This sequence encodes CASSATAGSSPQHF.